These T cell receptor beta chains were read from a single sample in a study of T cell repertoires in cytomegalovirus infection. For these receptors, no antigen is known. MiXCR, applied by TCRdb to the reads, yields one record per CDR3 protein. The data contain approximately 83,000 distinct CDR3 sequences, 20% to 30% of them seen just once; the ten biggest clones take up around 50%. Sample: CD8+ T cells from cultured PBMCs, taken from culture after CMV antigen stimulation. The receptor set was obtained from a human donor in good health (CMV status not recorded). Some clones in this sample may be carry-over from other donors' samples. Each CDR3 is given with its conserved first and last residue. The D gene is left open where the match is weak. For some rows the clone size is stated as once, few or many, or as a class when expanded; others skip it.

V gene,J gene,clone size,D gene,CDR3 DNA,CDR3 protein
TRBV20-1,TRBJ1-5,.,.,TGCAGTGCTAGAGATATCGTTAGAGCGGGAAGCAATCAGCCCCAGCATTTT,CSARDIVRAGSNQPQHF
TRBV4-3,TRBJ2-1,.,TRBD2,TGCGCCAGCAGCCAAGATCTTGGTGAGGAATACAGGGGTACTCTAGCGGGGAACTACAATGAGCAGTTCTTC,CASSQDLGEEYRGTLAGNYNEQFF
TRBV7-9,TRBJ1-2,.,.,TGTGCCAGCAGCTTATCGGCAGGGCTTCAGGATGGCTACACCTTC,CASSLSAGLQDGYTF
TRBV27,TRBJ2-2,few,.,TGTGCCAGCAGTTACCATGAGACGGGCGACACCGGGGAGCTGTTTTTT,CASSYHETGDTGELFF
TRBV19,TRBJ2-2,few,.,TGTGCCACTCAGGAGGGGTTGAACACCGGGGAGCTGTTTTTT,CATQEGLNTGELFF
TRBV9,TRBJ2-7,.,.,TGTGCCAGCAGCCCTCAGACAGAAAACTCCTACGAGCAGTACTTC,CASSPQTENSYEQYF
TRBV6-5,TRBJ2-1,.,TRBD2,TGTGCCAGCAGTTACTCGACTAGCGGGCCGTCCTACAATGAGCAGTTCTTC,CASSYSTSGPSYNEQFF
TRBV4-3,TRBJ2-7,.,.,TGCGCCAGCAGCCTGTACCTAACCGGGAACGAGCAGTACTTC,CASSLYLTGNEQYF
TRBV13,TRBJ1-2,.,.,TGTGCCAGCAGCTTAGCCTCAAAAACCGGCTACACCTTC,CASSLASKTGYTF
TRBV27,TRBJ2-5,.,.,TGTGCCAGCAGTTTATCTCCGGCTGTGGAGACCCAGTACTTC,CASSLSPAVETQYF
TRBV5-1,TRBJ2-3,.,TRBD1,TGCGCCAGCAGCCCGACGGGACAGGGTCCAGATACGCAGTATTTT,CASSPTGQGPDTQYF
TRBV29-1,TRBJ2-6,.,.,TGCAGCGCTCTGGCTATCCTCTCTGGGGCCAACGTCCTGACTTTC,CSALAILSGANVLTF
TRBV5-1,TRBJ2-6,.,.,TGCGCCAGCAGCTTGGAGGGCACGCGCTCTGGGGCCAACGTCCTGACTTTC,CASSLEGTRSGANVLTF
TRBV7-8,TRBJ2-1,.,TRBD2,TGTGCCAGCAGCCCTGCGGGAGCGGACTTCTCCTACAATGAGCAGTTCTTC,CASSPAGADFSYNEQFF
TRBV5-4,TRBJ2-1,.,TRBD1,TGTGCCAGCAGCGGACAGGGGACGGGCAATGAGCAGTTCTTC,CASSGQGTGNEQFF
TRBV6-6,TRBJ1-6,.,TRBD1,TGTGCCAGCAGTGGAAGTAAAAGGTGGGGACAGGAGATTAATTCACCCCTCCACTTT,CASSGSKRWGQEINSPLHF
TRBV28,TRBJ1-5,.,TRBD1,TGTGCCAGCAGCCTTCGAAGGACAGGGACTGGTCGTAATCAGCCCCAGCATTTT,CASSLRRTGTGRNQPQHF
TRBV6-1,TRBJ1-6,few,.,TGTGCCAGCACCGGGACCGTCGGAATATCACCCCTCCACTTT,CASTGTVGISPLHF
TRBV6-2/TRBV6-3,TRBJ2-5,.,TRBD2,TGTGCCAGCAGTACCCGACCGGGACTAGCGGGGCGGGAGACCCAGTACTTC,CASSTRPGLAGRETQYF
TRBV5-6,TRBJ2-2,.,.,TGTGCCAGCAGCTTTACAGTTAACACCGGGGAGATGTTTTTT,CASSFTVNTGEMFF
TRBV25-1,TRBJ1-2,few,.,TGTGCCAGCAGCGGCGTGGAATCCCCCTTGTATGGCTACACCTTC,CASSGVESPLYGYTF
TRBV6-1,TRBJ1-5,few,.,TGTGCCAGCAGTGGAGGGAAATATCAGCCCCAGCATTTT,CASSGGKYQPQHF
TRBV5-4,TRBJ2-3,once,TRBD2,TGTGCCAGCAGCTATGGACTAGCGGACACAGATACGCAGTATTTT,CASSYGLADTDTQYF
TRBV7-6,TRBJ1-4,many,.,TGTGCCAGCAGCCCCCCGGGGCAGAGAGAAAAACTGTTTTTT,CASSPPGQREKLFF
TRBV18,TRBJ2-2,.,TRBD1,TGTGCCAGCTCGGCAGGGGGCGCGGAGCTGTTTTTT,CASSAGGAELFF
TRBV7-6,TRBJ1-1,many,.,TGTGCCAGCAGCTTAGAAACGGGTACTGAAGCTTTCTTT,CASSLETGTEAFF
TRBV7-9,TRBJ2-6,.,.,TGTGCCATCGAACCTCAGTGGGCTGGGGCCAACGTCCTGACTTTC,CAIEPQWAGANVLTF
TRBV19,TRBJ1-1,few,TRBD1,TGTGCCAGTAGTCTATCCCAGACAGGGGGGCACACTGAAGCTTTCTTT,CASSLSQTGGHTEAFF
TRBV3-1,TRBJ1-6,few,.,TGTGCCAGCAGCCAAGTTTGGAGCTCCTATAATTCACCCCTCCACTTC,CASSQVWSSYNSPLHF
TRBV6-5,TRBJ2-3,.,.,TGTGCCAGCCATAGCACAGATACGCAGTATTTT,CASHSTDTQYF
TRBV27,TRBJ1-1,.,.,TGTGCCAGCTCTCCCGGGACGACTGAAGCTTTCTTT,CASSPGTTEAFF